Only one count was recorded for the clone carrying this TCR beta chain. This record comes from a study of control samples from healthy donors and cancer patients. TCRdb keeps only in-frame clones here, not all; method: immunoSEQ multiplex PCR. The sample includes around 110,000 clones, 80% to 90% of them seen just once. The germline V gene encodes CDR1 SGHVS and CDR2 FNYEAQ. Unmatched junction bases numbered 8, after V lost 5 bases and J lost 6 bases. The CDR3 contains 16 residues. Material: PBMCs. V usage is TRBV7-6 and J usage is TRBJ2-1; 12 bases are a match to TRBD2. The sequence came from a woman aged 45-60 years with colorectal cancer. CDR3 loop: CASSHGLAGTLNEQFF. The CDR3 DNA sequence: TGTGCCAGCAGCCACGGACTAGCGGGGACCCTCAATGAGCAGTTCTTC.